A selection of T cell receptor beta chains follows, all from one sample in a study of blood T cell repertoires in COVID-19. Clones were sequenced by immunoSEQ multiplex PCR, and TCRdb holds only the in-frame ones, with some missing. Among under 250,000 clones listed, under 90% were seen once. Sequenced sample: PBMCs or T cells enriched from blood (not recorded which). These receptors originate from a woman between 45 and 65 years old with acute COVID-19. CDR3s include the opening cysteine and the closing phenylalanine or tryptophan.

TRBV5-1	TRBJ2-2	CASSKGLAGGPTGELFF
TRBV19	TRBJ2-7	CASSIVEGSNEQYF
TRBV18	TRBJ1-2	CASSPRGGSYGYTF
TRBV27	TRBJ2-1	CASSRTYNEQFF
TRBV4-3	TRBJ1-2	CASSQVKPSQGAGYGYTF
TRBV6-2/TRBV6-3	TRBJ1-5	CASSPYRDQPQHF
TRBV7-2	TRBJ2-7	CASSLTGAYEQYF
TRBV4-3	TRBJ2-7	CASSQSSTSGYYEQYF
TRBV5-6	TRBJ2-3	CASSPVGGTDTQYF
TRBV11-2	TRBJ2-1	CASSPGLAGYSYNEQFF
TRBV7-8	TRBJ1-5	CASSPSGGTNHF
TRBV7-2	TRBJ2-1	CASSLDGLAGGDDEQFF
TRBV6-6	TRBJ1-2	CASSYESGGSFQDYTF
TRBV9	TRBJ2-5	CASSVQIQETQYF
TRBV7-2	TRBJ1-1	CASSLVGQGPHAGLF
TRBV29-1	TRBJ1-1	CSVESSGRWNTEAFF
TRBV13	TRBJ2-7	CASRFAKRDSYEQYF
TRBV19	TRBJ2-2	CASSRGPGTGELFF
TRBV10-3	TRBJ2-7	CATKTSGSSYEQYF
TRBV28	TRBJ2-5	CASSSPSRGPGQETQYF
TRBV5-1	TRBJ2-1	CASSSGTIISYNEQFF
TRBV29-1	TRBJ2-5	CSWGSTQETQYF
TRBV3-1/TRBV3-2	TRBJ2-1	CASSQGASVRGNEQFF
TRBV5-1	TRBJ1-2	CASSLLKGSLDGYTF
TRBV3-1/TRBV3-2	TRBJ1-6	CASSLGRGNSPLHF
TRBV7-2	TRBJ2-7	CASSLGTGAGEQYF